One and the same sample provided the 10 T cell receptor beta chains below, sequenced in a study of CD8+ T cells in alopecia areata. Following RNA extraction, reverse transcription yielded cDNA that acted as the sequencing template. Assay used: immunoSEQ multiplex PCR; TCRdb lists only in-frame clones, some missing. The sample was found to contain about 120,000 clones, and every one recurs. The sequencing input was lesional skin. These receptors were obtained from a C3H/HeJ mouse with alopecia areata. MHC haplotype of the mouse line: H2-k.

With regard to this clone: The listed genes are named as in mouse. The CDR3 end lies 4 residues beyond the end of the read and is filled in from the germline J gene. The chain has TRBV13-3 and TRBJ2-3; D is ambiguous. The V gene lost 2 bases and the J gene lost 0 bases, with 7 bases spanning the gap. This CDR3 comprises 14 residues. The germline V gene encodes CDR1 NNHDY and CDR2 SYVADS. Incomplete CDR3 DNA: TGTGCCAGCAGTGAGCTGGATAGTGCAGAA. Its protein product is CASSELDSAE. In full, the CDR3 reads CASSELDSAETLYF.

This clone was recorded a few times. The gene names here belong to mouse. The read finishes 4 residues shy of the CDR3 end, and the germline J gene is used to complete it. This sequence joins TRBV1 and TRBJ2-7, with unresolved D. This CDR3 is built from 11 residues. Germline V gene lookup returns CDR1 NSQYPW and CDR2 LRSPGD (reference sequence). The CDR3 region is CTCSATHEQYF. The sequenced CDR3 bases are TGCACCTGCAGTGCGACACAT. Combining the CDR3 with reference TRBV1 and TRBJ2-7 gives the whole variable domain VTLLEQNPRWRLVPRGQAVNLRCILKNSQYPWMSWYQQDLQKQLQWLFTLRSPGDKEVKSLPGADYLATRVTDTELRLQVANMSQGRTLYCTCSATHEQYFGPGTRLTVL.

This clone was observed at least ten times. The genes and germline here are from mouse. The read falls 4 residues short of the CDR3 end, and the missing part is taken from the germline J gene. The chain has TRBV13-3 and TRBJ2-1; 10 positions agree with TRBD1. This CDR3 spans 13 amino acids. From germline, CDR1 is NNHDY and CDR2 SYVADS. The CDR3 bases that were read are TGTGCCAGTTCTCCGGGACAGGGGGCT. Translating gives CASSPGQGA. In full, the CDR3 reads CASSPGQGAEQFF.

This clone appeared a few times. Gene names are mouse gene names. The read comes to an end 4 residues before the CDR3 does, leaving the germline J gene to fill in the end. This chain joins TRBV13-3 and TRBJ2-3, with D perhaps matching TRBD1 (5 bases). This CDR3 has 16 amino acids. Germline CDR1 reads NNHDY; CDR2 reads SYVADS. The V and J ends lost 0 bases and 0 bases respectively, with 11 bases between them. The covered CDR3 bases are TGTGCCAGCAGTGATGCACCAGGGTCTAGTGCAGAA. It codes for CASSDAPGSSAE. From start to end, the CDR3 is CASSDAPGSSAETLYF.

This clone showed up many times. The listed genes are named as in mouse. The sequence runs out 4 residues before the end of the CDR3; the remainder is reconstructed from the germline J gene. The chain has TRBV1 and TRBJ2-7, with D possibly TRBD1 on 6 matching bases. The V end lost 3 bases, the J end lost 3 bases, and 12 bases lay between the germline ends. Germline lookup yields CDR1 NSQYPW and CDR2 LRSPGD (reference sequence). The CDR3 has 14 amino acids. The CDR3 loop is CTCSARQENYEQYF. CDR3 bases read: TGCACCTGCAGTGCTCGACAGGAAAACTAT.

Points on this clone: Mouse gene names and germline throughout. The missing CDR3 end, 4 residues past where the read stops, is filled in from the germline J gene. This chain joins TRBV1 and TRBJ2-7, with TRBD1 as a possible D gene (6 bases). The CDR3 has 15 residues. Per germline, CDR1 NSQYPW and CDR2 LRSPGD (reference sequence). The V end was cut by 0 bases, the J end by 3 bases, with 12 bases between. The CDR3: CTCSADQGRGYEQYF. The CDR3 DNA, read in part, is TGCACCTGCAGTGCAGATCAGGGCAGGGGCTAT. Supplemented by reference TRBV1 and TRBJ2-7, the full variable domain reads VTLLEQNPRWRLVPRGQAVNLRCILKNSQYPWMSWYQQDLQKQLQWLFTLRSPGDKEVKSLPGADYLATRVTDTELRLQVANMSQGRTLYCTCSADQGRGYEQYFGPGTRLTVL.

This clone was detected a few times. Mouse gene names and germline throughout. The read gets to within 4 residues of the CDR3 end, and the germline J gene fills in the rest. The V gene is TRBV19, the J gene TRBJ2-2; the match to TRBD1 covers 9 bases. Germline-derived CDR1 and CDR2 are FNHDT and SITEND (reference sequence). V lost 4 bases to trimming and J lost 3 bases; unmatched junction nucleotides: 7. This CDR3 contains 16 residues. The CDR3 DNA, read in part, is TGTGCCAGCAGTCCCGGGACAGGGTCCTACACCGGG. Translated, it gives CASSPGTGSYTG. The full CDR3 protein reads CASSPGTGSYTGQLYF.

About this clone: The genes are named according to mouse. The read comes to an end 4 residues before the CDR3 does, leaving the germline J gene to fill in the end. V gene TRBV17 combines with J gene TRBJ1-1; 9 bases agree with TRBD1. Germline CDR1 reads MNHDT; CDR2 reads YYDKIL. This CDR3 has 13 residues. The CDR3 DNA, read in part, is TGTGCTAGCAGTAGTGGGACAGGGCCA. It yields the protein CASSSGTGP. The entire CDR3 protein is CASSSGTGPEVFF.

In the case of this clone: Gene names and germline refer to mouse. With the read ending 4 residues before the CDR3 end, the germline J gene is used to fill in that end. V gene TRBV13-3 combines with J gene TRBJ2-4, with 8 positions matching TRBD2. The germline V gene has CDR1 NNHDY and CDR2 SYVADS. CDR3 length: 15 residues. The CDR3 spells CASSDGGGGGNTLYF. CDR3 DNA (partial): TGTGCCAGCAGTGATGGGGGGGGCGGAGGAAAC.

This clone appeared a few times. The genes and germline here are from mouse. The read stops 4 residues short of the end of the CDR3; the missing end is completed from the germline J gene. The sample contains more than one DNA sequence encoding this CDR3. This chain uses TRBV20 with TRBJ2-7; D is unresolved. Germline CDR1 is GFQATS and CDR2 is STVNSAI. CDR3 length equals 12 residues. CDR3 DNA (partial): TGTGGTGCTAGGGATCGAGGGTAT. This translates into CGARDRGY. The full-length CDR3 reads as CGARDRGYEQYF.